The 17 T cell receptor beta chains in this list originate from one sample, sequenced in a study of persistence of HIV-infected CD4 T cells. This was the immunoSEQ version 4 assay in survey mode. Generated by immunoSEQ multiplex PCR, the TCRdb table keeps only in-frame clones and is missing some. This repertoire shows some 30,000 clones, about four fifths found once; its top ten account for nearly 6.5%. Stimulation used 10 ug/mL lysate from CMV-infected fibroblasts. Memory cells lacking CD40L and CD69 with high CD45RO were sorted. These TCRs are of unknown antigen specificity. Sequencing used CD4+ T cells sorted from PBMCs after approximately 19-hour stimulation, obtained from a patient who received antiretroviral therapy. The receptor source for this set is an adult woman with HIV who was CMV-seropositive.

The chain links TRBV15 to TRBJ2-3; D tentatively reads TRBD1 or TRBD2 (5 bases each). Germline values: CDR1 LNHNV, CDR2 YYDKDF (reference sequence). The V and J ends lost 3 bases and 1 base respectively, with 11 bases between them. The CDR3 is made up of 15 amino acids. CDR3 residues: CATSRQTGRTDTQYF. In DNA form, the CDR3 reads TGTGCCACCAGCAGGCAGACGGGACGCACAGATACGCAGTATTTT.

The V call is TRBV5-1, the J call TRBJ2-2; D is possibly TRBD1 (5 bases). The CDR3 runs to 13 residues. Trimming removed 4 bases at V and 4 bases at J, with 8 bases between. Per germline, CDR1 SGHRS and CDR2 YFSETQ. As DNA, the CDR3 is TGCGCCAGCAGCCGACAGCCCACCGGGGAGCTGTTTTTT. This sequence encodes CASSRQPTGELFF.

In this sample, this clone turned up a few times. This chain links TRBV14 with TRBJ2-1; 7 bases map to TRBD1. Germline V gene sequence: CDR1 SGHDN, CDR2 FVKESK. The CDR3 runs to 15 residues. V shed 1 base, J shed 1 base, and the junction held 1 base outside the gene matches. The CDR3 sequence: CASSQGQGSYNEQFF. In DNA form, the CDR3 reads TGTGCCAGCAGCCAAGGACAGGGATCCTACAATGAGCAGTTCTTC. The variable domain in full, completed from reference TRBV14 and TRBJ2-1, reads EAGVTQFPSHSVIEKGQTVTLRCDPISGHDNLYWYRRVMGKEIKFLLHFVKESKQDESGMPNNRFLAERTGGTYSTLKVQPAELEDSGVYFCASSQGQGSYNEQFFGPGTRLTVL.

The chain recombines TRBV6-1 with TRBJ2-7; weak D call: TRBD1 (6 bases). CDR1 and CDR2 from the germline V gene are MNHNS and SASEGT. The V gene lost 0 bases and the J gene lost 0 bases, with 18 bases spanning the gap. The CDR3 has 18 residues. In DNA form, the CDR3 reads TGTGCCAGCAGTGAAGCGAGAAAAGGACAGACGAGCTCCTACGAGCAGTACTTC. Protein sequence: CASSEARKGQTSSYEQYF.

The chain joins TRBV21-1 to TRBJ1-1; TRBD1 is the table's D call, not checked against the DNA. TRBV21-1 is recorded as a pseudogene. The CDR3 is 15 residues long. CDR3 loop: CASSKAGGAGTEAFF. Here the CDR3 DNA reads TGTGCCAGCAGCAAAGCAGGGGGCGCCGGCACTGAAGCTTTCTTT.

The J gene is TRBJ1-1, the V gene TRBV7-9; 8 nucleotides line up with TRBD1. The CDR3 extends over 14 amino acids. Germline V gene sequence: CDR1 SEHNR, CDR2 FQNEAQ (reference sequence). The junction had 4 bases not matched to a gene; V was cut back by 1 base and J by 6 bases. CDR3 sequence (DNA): TGTGCCAGCAGCTTAGGGGACAGGCCTTCTGAAGCTTTCTTT. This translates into CASSLGDRPSEAFF. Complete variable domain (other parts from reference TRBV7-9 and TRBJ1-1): DTGVSQNPRHKITKRGQNVTFRCDPISEHNRLYWYRQTLGQGPEFLTYFQNEAQLEKSRLLSDRFSAERPKGSFSTLEIQRTEQGDSAMYLCASSLGDRPSEAFFGQGTRLTVV.

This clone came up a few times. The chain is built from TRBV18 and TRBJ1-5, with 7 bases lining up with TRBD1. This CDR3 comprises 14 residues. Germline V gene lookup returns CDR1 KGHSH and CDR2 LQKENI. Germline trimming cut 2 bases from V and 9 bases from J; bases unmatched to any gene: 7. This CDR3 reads CASSPETGDGPQHF. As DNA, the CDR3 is TGTGCCAGCTCACCAGAAACAGGGGATGGGCCCCAGCATTTT.

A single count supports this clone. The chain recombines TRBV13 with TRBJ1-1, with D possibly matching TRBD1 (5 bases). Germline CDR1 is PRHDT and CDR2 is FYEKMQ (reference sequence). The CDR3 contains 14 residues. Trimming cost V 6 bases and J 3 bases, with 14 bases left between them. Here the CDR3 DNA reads TGTGCCAGCAGTTCCGGGTGGGGGGACACTGAAGCTTTCTTT. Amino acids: CASSSGWGDTEAFF.

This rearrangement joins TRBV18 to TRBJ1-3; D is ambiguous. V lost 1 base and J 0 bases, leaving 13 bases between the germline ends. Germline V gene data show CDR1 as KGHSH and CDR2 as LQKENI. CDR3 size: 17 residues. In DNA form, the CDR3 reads TGTGCCAGCTCACCACTGGAAACTCTGTACTCTGGAAACACCATATATTTT. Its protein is CASSPLETLYSGNTIYF.

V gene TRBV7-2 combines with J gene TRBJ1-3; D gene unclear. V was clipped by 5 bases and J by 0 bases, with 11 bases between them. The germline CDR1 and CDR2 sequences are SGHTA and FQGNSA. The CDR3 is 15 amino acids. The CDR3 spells CASSADGASGNTIYF. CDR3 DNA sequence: TGTGCCAGCAGCGCCGACGGAGCCTCTGGAAACACCATATATTTT. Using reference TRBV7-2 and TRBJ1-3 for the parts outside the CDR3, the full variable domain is GAGVSQSPSNKVTEKGKDVELRCDPISGHTALYWYRQSLGQGLEFLIYFQGNSAPDKSGLPSDRFSAERTGGSVSTLTIQRTQQEDSAVYLCASSADGASGNTIYFGEGSWLTVV.

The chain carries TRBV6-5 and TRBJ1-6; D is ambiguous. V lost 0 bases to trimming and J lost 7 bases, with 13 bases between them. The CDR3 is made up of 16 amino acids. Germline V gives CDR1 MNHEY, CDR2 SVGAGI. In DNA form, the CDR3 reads TGTGCCAGCAGTTACTCAGTCAGGCAAACAAATTCACCCCTCCACTTT. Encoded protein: CASSYSVRQTNSPLHF.

CDR3 sequence (DNA): TGTGCCAGCAGTTCATACTGGGGCAATCAGCCCCAGCATTTT. This encodes CASSSYWGNQPQHF. This sequence joins TRBV28 and TRBJ1-5; no clear D. V lost 4 bases and J 2 bases, leaving 9 bases between the germline ends. This CDR3 spans 14 amino acids. Germline loops: CDR1 MDHEN, CDR2 SYDVKM.

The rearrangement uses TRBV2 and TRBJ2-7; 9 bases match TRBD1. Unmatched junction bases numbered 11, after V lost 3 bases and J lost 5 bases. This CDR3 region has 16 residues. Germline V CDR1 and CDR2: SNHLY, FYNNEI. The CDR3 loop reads CASSDVGQGWRNEQYF. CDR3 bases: TGTGCCAGCAGTGATGTGGGACAGGGATGGAGAAACGAGCAGTACTTC. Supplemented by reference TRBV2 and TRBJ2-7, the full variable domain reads EPEVTQTPSHQVTQMGQEVILRCVPISNHLYFYWYRQILGQKVEFLVSFYNNEISEKSEIFDDQFSVERPDGSNFTLKIRSTKLEDSAMYFCASSDVGQGWRNEQYFGPGTRLTVT.

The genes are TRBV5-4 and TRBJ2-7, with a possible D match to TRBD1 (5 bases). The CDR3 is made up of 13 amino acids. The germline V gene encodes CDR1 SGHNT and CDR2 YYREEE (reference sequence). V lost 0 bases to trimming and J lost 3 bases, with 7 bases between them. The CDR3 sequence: CASSLDRLYEQYF. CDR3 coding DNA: TGTGCCAGCAGCTTGGACAGGCTCTACGAGCAGTACTTC.

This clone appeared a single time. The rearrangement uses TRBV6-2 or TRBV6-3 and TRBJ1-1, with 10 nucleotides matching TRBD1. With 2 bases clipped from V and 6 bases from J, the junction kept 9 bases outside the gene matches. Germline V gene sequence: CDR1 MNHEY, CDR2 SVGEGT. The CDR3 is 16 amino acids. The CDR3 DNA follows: TGTGCCAGCAGTTACACCCCGACAGGGGGCAAAGCTGAAGCTTTCTTT. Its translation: CASSYTPTGGKAEAFF.

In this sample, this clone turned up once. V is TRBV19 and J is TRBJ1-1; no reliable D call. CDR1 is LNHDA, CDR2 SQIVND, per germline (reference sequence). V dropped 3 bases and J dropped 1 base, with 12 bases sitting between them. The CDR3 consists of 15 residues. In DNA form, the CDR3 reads TGTGCCAGTAGTATTAACACAGCCGGGAACACTGAAGCTTTCTTT. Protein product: CASSINTAGNTEAFF.

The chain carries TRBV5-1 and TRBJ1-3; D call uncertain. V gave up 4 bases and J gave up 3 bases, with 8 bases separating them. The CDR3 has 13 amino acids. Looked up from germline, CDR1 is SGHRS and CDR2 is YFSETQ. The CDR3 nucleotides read TGCGCCAGCAGCGTGGACTATGGAAACACCATATATTTT. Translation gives CASSVDYGNTIYF.